This T cell receptor beta chain was found in a study of shared clonotypes between healthy human individuals. This clone showed up just once. Its matching antigen is unknown. Unsorted PBMC replicate PCRs drew on roughly 280 ng DNA, representing approximately 30,000 T cell genomes. The repertoire was sequenced with immunoSEQ multiplex PCR; TCRdb's copy has only in-frame clones and lacks some. Found here are roughly 450,000 clones, 70% to 80% of them singletons; the top ten hold roughly 13%. Germline V lookup: CDR1 SGHKS, CDR2 YYEKEE (reference sequence). The CDR3 length is 15 residues. Trimming took off 0 bases at V and 4 bases at J, with 11 bases between the two ends. Overall study findings and caveats: The sampled material consisted only of blood, and tissue repertoires are likely to differ. Clonotype sharing across donors was expected to vary with sequencing depth.

Material for sequencing was PBMCs. The origin of this receptor is a woman aged 35 to 49 in good health. Some clones in this sample may be carry-over from other donors' samples. The V call is TRBV5-5, the J call TRBJ1-3; D is undetermined. CDR3 sequence: CASSLDSGSGNTIYF. The CDR3 DNA reads TGTGCCAGCAGCTTGGATTCCGGGTCAGGAAACACCATATATTTT.